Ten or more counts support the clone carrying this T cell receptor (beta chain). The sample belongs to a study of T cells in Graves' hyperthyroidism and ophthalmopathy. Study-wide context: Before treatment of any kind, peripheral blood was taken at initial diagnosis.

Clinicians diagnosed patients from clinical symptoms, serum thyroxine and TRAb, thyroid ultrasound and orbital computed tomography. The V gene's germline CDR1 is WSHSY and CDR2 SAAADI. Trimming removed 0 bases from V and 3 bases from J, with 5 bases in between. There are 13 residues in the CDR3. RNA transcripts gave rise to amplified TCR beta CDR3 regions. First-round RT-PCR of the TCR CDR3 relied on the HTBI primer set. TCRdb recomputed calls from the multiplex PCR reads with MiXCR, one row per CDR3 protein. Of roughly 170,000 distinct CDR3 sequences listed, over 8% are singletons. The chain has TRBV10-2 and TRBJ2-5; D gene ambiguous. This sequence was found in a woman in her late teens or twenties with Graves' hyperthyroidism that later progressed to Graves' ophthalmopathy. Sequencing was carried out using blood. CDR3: CASSESNEETQYF. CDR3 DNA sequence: TGCGCCAGCAGTGAGTCGAACGAAGAGACCCAGTACTTC.